The 22 T cell receptor beta chains reported below all come from one sample, sequenced in a study of T cell repertoires in cytomegalovirus infection. One entry per CDR3 protein, called by TCRdb with MiXCR from the reads. The profile shows about 920,000 distinct CDR3 sequences, 31% of them singletons. No antigen has been assigned to these receptors. The sequencing here drew on cultured CD8+ T cells from PBMCs, taken from culture after CMV antigen stimulation. The receptors derive from a human donor in good health (CMV status not recorded). Some clones in this sample may be carry-over from other donors' samples.

This clonotype was found a few times. The rearrangement links TRBV5-6 to TRBJ2-5; D tentatively fits TRBD1 or TRBD2 (6 bases each). The CDR3 is 15 amino acids. Germline values: CDR1 SGHDT, CDR2 YYEEEE. V lost 4 bases, J lost 3 bases, and 16 bases lay in between. The CDR3 loop is CASSRGGTYEETQYF. The CDR3 DNA is TGTGCCAGCAGCCGAGGGGGGACCTATGAAGAGACCCAGTACTTC.

The rearrangement links TRBV6-1 to TRBJ2-5; no reliable D call. The V end lost 0 bases, the J end lost 5 bases, and 4 bases lay between the germline ends. This CDR3 comprises 12 residues. CDR1 and CDR2 (germline): MNHNS, SASEGT. CDR3 in amino acids: CASSEAWETQYF. The CDR3 region has the DNA TGTGCCAGCAGTGAAGCTTGGGAGACCCAGTACTTC.

This chain's CDR3 is CASSEIRERPYGYTF. The CDR3, as DNA: TGTGCCAGCAGTGAAATACGAGAGCGGCCCTATGGCTACACCTTC. This chain joins TRBV2 and TRBJ1-2, with D hard to call. The germline V and J ends were trimmed by 2 bases and 4 bases, with 14 bases remaining between them. CDR1 is SNHLY, CDR2 FYNNEI, per germline. CDR3 size: 15 residues.

Ten or more counts support this clonotype. The J gene is TRBJ1-6, the V gene TRBV7-2, with TRBD1 matching over 8 bases. The CDR3 covers 19 residues. Trimming removed 4 bases from V and 1 base from J; junction bases left unmatched: 12. Germline-derived CDR1 and CDR2 are SGHTA and FQGNSA. The CDR3 spells CASSSDRGSWGSYNSPLHF. The DNA of the CDR3 is TGTGCCAGCAGCTCCGACAGGGGCTCTTGGGGGTCCTATAATTCACCCCTCCACTTT.

V usage is TRBV19 and J usage is TRBJ2-1; tentative D call: TRBD2 (6 bases). Germline V gene lookup returns CDR1 LNHDA and CDR2 SQIVND (reference sequence). CDR3 length: 15 amino acids. Between the trimmed V and J ends, which lost 5 bases and 5 bases, there was a span of 16 bases. The CDR3 region is CASSRGLLPNNEQFF. The CDR3, as DNA: TGTGCCAGTAGTCGGGGACTTCTCCCTAACAATGAGCAGTTCTTC.

V gene TRBV5-6 combines with J gene TRBJ1-6; D is perhaps TRBD1 (5 bases). Trimming removed 4 bases from V and 5 bases from J, with 16 bases in between. CDR1 and CDR2 from the germline V gene are SGHDT and YYEEEE. This CDR3 comprises 16 residues. For the CDR3, the DNA is TGTGCCAGCAGCGCTCGGGAGGGGCTACATAATTCACCCCTCCACTTT. This gives the protein CASSAREGLHNSPLHF.

This clonotype has only a few counts. The chain's CDR3 is CASGLGLNTQYF. The CDR3, as DNA: TGTGCTAGTGGTTTGGGACTGAATACGCAGTATTTT. This rearrangement joins TRBV12-5 to TRBJ2-3; no firm D call. The CDR3 length is 12 residues. Germline V lookup: CDR1 LGHNT, CDR2 FRNRAP. Between the trimmed V and J ends, which lost 1 base and 7 bases, there was a span of 6 bases.

This clonotype showed up just a few times. The chain has TRBV7-3 and TRBJ2-1; TRBD2 aligns across 8 bases. CDR3 size: 15 residues. The germline V gene has CDR1 SGHTA and CDR2 FQGTGA. J lost 6 bases, V lost 6 bases, and 10 bases had no gene match. The CDR3 DNA is TGTGCCAGCAGTACCGGGACTAGTAGCTCCAATGAGCAGTTCTTC. This encodes CASSTGTSSSNEQFF.

This clonotype was counted at least ten times. In DNA form, the CDR3 reads TGTGCCAGCAGCTTAGTGGGCGGGGGCTACAATGAGCAGTTCTTC. Protein sequence: CASSLVGGGYNEQFF. The J gene is TRBJ2-1, the V gene TRBV7-3; 7 bases agree with TRBD2. The germline V gene has CDR1 SGHTA and CDR2 FQGTGA. V trimming: 2 bases; J trimming: 3 bases; junction bases outside the gene matches: 4. This CDR3 has 15 residues.

This clonotype was counted a single time. The J gene is TRBJ1-5, the V gene TRBV2; a possible D gene is TRBD1 (5 bases). The CDR3 runs to 14 residues. The germline V gene encodes CDR1 SNHLY and CDR2 FYNNEI. Between the trimmed V and J ends, which lost 5 bases and 7 bases, there was a span of 15 bases. The CDR3 sequence is CASSYPGPVQPQHF. The CDR3 DNA reads as TGTGCCAGCAGTTATCCGGGGCCGGTCCAGCCCCAGCATTTT. The full variable domain, rest sourced from reference TRBV2 and TRBJ1-5, is EPEVTQTPSHQVTQMGQEVILRCVPISNHLYFYWYRQILGQKVEFLVSFYNNEISEKSEIFDDQFSVERPDGSNFTLKIRSTKLEDSAMYFCASSYPGPVQPQHFGDGTRLSIL.

This clonotype was counted ten times or more. The V call is TRBV6-2 or TRBV6-3, the J call TRBJ2-2; possible D gene TRBD2, 5 bases. V lost 7 bases and J 1 base, leaving 13 bases between the germline ends. Germline assignment: CDR1 MNHEY and CDR2 SVGEGT. The CDR3 sequence is 15 residues long. CDR3 sequence reads: CASTLGDMNTGELFF. CDR3 nucleotide sequence: TGTGCCAGCACTCTCGGGGATATGAACACCGGGGAGCTGTTTTTT.

The rearrangement links TRBV7-9 to TRBJ2-2; weak D call: TRBD2 (5 bases). Germline V gene lookup returns CDR1 SEHNR and CDR2 FQNEAQ (reference sequence). The V end was cut by 10 bases, the J end by 7 bases, with 10 bases between. The CDR3 runs to 11 residues. Here the CDR3 DNA reads TGTGCCAACATCCGGGGCGGGGAGCTGTTTTTT. It encodes CANIRGGELFF.

The J gene is TRBJ2-7, the V gene TRBV15; 7 bases align to TRBD1. The germline CDR1 and CDR2 sequences are LNHNV and YYDKDF (reference sequence). After removal of 5 bases from V and 1 base from J, the junction contained 5 bases not matched to a gene. This CDR3 spans 14 amino acids. CDR3 residues: CATSANRGSYEQYF. CDR3 bases: TGTGCCACCAGCGCCAACAGGGGATCCTACGAGCAGTACTTC.

The rearrangement links TRBV6-5 to TRBJ2-3, with 14 bases lining up with TRBD2. Germline loops: CDR1 MNHEY, CDR2 SVGAGI. The CDR3 runs 17 residues. The V and J ends lost 0 bases and 5 bases, in that order; junction bases with no gene match: 4. The DNA of the CDR3 is TGTGCCAGCAGTTACTCCGGACTAGCGGGGGGCAAAGATACGCAGTATTTT. Its translation: CASSYSGLAGGKDTQYF.

A remark on this clonotype: No conserved phenylalanine or tryptophan is present at the end of the CDR3, so a read error is the likely explanation. CDR3 coding DNA: TGCGCCAGCAGCCAAGACAACAGAGAAAACTATGGCTACACCATC. Translated: CASSQDNRENYGYTI. The chain recombines TRBV4-1 with TRBJ1-2; D not resolved. The CDR3 consists of 15 residues. Germline loops: CDR1 MGHRA, CDR2 YSYEKL. V was pared by 0 bases and J by 2 bases, with 10 bases between.

The gene calls are TRBV28 and TRBJ2-3; no firm D call. Germline CDR1 is MDHEN and CDR2 is SYDVKM. The V and J ends lost 3 bases and 4 bases respectively, with 8 bases between them. CDR3 length: 13 residues. The CDR3 DNA sequence: TGTGCCAGCAGTTTCACCATTGCAGATACGCAGTATTTT. Its translation is CASSFTIADTQYF.

This clonotype was observed a handful of times. The chain joins TRBV19 to TRBJ2-7; 8 nucleotides line up with TRBD1. This CDR3 comprises 14 residues. CDR1 is LNHDA and CDR2 is SQIVND in the germline V gene (reference sequence). Germline trimming cut 3 bases from V and 3 bases from J; bases unmatched to any gene: 4. CDR3 coding DNA: TGTGCCAGTAGTATGACAGGGGTTGGCTACGAGCAGTACTTC. Its translation: CASSMTGVGYEQYF. Complete variable domain (other parts from reference TRBV19 and TRBJ2-7): DGGITQSPKYLFRKEGQNVTLSCEQNLNHDAMYWYRQDPGQGLRLIYYSQIVNDFQKGDIAEGYSVSREKKESFPLTVTSAQKNPTAFYLCASSMTGVGYEQYFGPGTRLTVT.

Note on this clonotype: A much larger clone lies a single base off, so this may be a read error. The chain employs TRBV12-3 or TRBV12-4 and TRBJ2-7; no clear D. CDR3 length: 12 residues. The V gene lost 5 bases and the J gene lost 5 bases, with 10 bases spanning the gap. CDR3 residues: CASSMGLDEQYF. CDR3 DNA: TGTGCCAGCAGTATGGGATTGGACGAGCAGTACTTC.

A note on this clonotype: Possible read error: a much larger clone is one base away. The chain has TRBV7-9 and TRBJ2-3; 9 bases fit TRBD1. The CDR3 runs 16 residues. Germline assignment: CDR1 SEHNR and CDR2 FQNEAQ (reference sequence). The CDR3 nucleotides read TGTGCCAGCAGCTCCGGCGGGGGACAGGGAACAGATACGCGGTATTTT. Encoded protein: CASSSGGGQGTDTRYF. Variable domain in full (rest from reference TRBV7-9 and TRBJ2-3): DTGVSQNPRHKITKRGQNVTFRCDPISEHNRLYWYRQTLGQGPEFLTYFQNEAQLEKSRLLSDRFSAERPKGSFSTLEIQRTEQGDSAMYLCASSSGGGQGTDTRYFGPGTRLTVL.

The V call is TRBV7-2, the J call TRBJ2-5; 16 positions match TRBD2. Germline V gene lookup returns CDR1 SGHTA and CDR2 FQGNSA. V was pared by 5 bases and J by 5 bases, with 8 bases of the junction left unmatched. The CDR3 contains 17 residues. The CDR3 DNA sequence: TGTGCCAGCAGCCCTCCGGGACTAGCGGGGGGGGTGGAGACCCAGTACTTC. Translating it yields CASSPPGLAGGVETQYF.

In this sample, this clonotype turned up many times. V usage is TRBV7-2 and J usage is TRBJ2-2; the D is unclear. The CDR3 runs to 14 residues. Germline-derived CDR1 and CDR2 are SGHTA and FQGNSA. The V gene lost 5 bases and the J gene lost 4 bases, with 11 bases spanning the gap. This CDR3 reads CASSADPGTGELFF. CDR3 DNA sequence: TGTGCCAGCAGCGCTGACCCGGGCACCGGGGAGCTGTTTTTT.

This chain joins TRBV28 and TRBJ1-1, with D tentatively TRBD1 (5 bases). V was pared by 7 bases and J by 4 bases, with 13 bases between. The V gene's germline CDR1 is MDHEN and CDR2 SYDVKM. CDR3 length equals 13 residues. The CDR3 loop reads CASISRQGTEAFF. CDR3 DNA sequence: TGTGCCAGCATCTCCCGGCAGGGCACTGAAGCTTTCTTT.